The 6 T cell receptor beta chains listed next were all sequenced from one sample in a study of OX40 agonist ivuxolimab in advanced cancers. Profiled with immunoSEQ multiplex PCR; TCRdb holds only in-frame clones, not every one. Among about 46,000 clones, about 80% were seen once, and the ten largest hold about 3.9%. The source material was CD4+ or CD8+ T cells sorted from blood, sampled in a trial of the OX40 agonist ivuxolimab. These receptors were collected from an adult with an advanced solid tumor such as melanoma, head and neck, liver or kidney cancer.

This clone was seen more than once but under ten times. The V and J genes are TRBV7-2 and TRBJ2-5; possibly TRBD1 for D (7 bases). This CDR3 region has 15 residues. Trimming removed 5 bases at V and 7 bases at J, with 20 bases between. CDR1 is SGHTA and CDR2 is FQGNSA in the germline V gene. CDR3 sequence (DNA): TGTGCCAGCAGCCGTCAGGGGGGTTTCGAGGGGACCCAGTACTTC. Encoded protein: CASSRQGGFEGTQYF.

This clone was observed a single time. This chain joins TRBV7-2 and TRBJ2-5; D perhaps matches TRBD2 (6 bases). The V gene's germline CDR1 is SGHTA and CDR2 FQGNSA. V lost 5 bases and J lost 0, with 10 bases in between. The length of the CDR3 is 14 residues. CDR3 bases: TGTGCCAGCAGCCTCCGGGACTACCAAGAGACCCAGTACTTC. Translating it yields CASSLRDYQETQYF.

The chain links TRBV7-2 to TRBJ1-2, with TRBD1 matching over 7 bases. The CDR3 has 14 residues. The junction had 10 bases not matched to a gene; V was cut back by 5 bases and J by 7 bases. The germline CDR1 and CDR2 sequences are SGHTA and FQGNSA. CDR3 DNA sequence: TGTGCCAGCAGCCCGGGGACAGCGTCCTCTGGCTACACCTTC. Its translation is CASSPGTASSGYTF.

The V call is TRBV15, the J call TRBJ2-5; D is perhaps TRBD2 (5 bases). Trimming removed 0 bases from V and 1 base from J, with 12 bases in between. The CDR3 has 16 amino acids. Germline CDR1 reads LNHNV; CDR2 reads YYDKDF (reference sequence). As DNA, the CDR3 is TGTGCCACCAGCAGAGATCTCGGGGTCGCCCAAGAGACCCAGTACTTC. Its translation is CATSRDLGVAQETQYF.

This clone was detected only once. The rearrangement uses TRBV10-1 and TRBJ2-3; TRBD1 aligns across 10 bases. V shed 6 bases and J 2 bases; nucleotides not matched to a gene: 5. Looked up from germline, CDR1 is WNHNN and CDR2 is SYGVQD (reference sequence). This CDR3 spans 15 amino acids. CDR3 in amino acids: CASSQDRGATDTQYF. The CDR3 DNA sequence: TGCGCCAGCAGCCAGGACAGGGGGGCCACAGATACGCAGTATTTT.

The V and J genes are TRBV19 and TRBJ1-5; no clear D. The CDR3 consists of 16 residues. Germline V gene sequence: CDR1 LNHDA, CDR2 SQIVND (reference sequence). Trimming removed 4 bases from V and 0 bases from J, with 13 bases in between. CDR3 sequence reads: CASSNGRTSSNQPQHF. The CDR3 nucleotides are TGTGCCAGTAGTAATGGGCGGACGTCTAGCAATCAGCCCCAGCATTTT.